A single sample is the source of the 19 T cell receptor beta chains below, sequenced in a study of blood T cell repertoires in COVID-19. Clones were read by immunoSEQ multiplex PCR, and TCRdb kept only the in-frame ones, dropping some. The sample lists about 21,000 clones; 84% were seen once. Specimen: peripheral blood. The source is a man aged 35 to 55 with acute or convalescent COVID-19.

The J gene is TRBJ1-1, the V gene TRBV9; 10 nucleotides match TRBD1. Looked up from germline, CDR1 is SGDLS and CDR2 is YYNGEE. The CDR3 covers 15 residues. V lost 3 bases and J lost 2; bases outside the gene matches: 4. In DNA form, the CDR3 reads TGTGCCAGCAGCGATGGGACAGGGGTTAACACTGAAGCTTTCTTT. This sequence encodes CASSDGTGVNTEAFF.

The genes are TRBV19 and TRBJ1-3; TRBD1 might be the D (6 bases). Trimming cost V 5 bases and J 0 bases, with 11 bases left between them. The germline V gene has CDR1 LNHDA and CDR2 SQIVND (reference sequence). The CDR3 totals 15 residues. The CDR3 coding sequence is TGTGCCAGTAGTCGACAGGCCGACTCTGGAAACACCATATATTTT. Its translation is CASSRQADSGNTIYF.

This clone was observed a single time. The CDR3 DNA is TGTGCCAGCAGCGTTGATGACAGCAGAAACACCATATATTTT. It translates to CASSVDDSRNTIYF. The chain carries TRBV9 and TRBJ1-3; perhaps TRBD1 as D (5 bases). CDR3 size: 14 residues. V lost 2 bases, J lost 5 bases, and 11 bases lay in between. From germline, CDR1 is SGDLS and CDR2 YYNGEE.

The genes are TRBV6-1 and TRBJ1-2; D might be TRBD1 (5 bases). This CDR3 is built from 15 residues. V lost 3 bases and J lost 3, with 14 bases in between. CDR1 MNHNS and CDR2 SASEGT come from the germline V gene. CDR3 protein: CASSDTAGQHYGYTF. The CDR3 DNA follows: TGTGCCAGCAGTGACACGGCAGGGCAACACTATGGCTACACCTTC.

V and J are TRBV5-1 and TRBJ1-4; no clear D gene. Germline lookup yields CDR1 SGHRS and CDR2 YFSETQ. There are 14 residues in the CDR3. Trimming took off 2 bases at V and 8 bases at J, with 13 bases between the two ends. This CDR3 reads CASSFWGEGEKLFF. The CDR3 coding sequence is TGCGCCAGCAGCTTCTGGGGAGAAGGCGAAAAACTGTTTTTT.

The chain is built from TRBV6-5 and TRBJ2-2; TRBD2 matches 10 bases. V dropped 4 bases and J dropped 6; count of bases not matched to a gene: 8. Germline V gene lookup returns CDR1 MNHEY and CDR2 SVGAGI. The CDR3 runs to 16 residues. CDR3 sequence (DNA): TGTGCCAGCAGTTCCCCGCCGGGACTAGCGTCCGGGGAGCTGTTTTTT. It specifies CASSSPPGLASGELFF.

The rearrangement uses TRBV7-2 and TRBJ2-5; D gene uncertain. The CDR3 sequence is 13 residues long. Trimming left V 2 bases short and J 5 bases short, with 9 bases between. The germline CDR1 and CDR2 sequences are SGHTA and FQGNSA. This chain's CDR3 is CASSLSNGETQYF. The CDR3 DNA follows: TGTGCCAGCAGCTTATCTAACGGGGAGACCCAGTACTTC.

The DNA for the CDR3 is TGTGCCTCGAAACAGAGCGGGGGCAACACCGGGGAGCTGTTTTTT. Translated, it gives CASKQSGGNTGELFF. The chain recombines TRBV30 with TRBJ2-2; 8 bases align to TRBD2. Looked up from germline, CDR1 is GTSNPN and CDR2 is SVGIG (reference sequence). V lost 7 bases, J lost 2 bases, and 9 bases stayed unmatched. The CDR3 consists of 15 residues.

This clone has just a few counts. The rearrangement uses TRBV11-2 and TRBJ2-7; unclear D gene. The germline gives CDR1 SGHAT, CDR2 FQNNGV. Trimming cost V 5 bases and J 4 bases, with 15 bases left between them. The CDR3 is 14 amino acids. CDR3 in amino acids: CASSLPSNPYEQYF. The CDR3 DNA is TGTGCCAGCAGCCTTCCATCTAATCCATACGAGCAGTACTTC. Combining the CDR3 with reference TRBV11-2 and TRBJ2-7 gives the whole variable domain EAGVAQSPRYKIIEKRQSVAFWCNPISGHATLYWYQQILGQGPKLLIQFQNNGVVDDSQLPKDRFSAERLKGVDSTLKIQPAKLEDSAVYLCASSLPSNPYEQYFGPGTRLTVT.

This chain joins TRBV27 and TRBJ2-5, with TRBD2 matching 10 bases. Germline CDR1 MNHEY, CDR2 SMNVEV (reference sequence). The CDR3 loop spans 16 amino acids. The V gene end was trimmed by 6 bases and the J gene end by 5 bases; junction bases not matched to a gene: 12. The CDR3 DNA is TGTGCCAGCAGGGCCCCAAGCGGGGGGGCGGGGGAGACCCAGTACTTC. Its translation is CASRAPSGGAGETQYF.

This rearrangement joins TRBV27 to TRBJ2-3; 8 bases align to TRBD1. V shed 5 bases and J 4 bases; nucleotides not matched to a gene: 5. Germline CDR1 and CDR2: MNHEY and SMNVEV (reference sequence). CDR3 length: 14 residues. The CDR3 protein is CASSMDRASDTQYF. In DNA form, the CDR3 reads TGTGCCAGCAGTATGGACAGGGCCTCAGATACGCAGTATTTT.

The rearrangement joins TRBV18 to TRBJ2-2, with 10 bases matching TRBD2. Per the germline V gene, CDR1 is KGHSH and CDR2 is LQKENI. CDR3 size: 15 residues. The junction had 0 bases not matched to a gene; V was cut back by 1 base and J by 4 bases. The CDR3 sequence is CASSPQRGGTGELFF. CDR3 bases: TGTGCCAGCTCACCACAGCGGGGGGGCACCGGGGAGCTGTTTTTT.

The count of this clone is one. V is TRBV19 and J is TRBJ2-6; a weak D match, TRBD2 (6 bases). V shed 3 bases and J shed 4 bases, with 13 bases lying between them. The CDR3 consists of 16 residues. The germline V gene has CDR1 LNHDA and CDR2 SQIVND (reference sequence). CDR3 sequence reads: CASSIFREPGANVLTF. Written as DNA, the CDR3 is TGTGCCAGTAGTATTTTTCGGGAGCCCGGGGCCAACGTCCTGACTTTC.

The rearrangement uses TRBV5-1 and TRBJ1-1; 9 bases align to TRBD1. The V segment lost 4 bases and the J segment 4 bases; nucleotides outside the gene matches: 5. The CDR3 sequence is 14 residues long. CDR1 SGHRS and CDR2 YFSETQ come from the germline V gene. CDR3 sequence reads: CASSAGTGSTEAFF. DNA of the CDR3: TGCGCCAGCAGCGCGGGGACAGGGAGCACTGAAGCTTTCTTT.

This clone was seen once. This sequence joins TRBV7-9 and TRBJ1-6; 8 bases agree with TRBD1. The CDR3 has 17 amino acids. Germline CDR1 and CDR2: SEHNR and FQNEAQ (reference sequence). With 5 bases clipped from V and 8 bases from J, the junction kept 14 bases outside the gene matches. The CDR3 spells CASSRGGTGSSYSPLHF. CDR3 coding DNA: TGTGCCAGCAGCCGAGGCGGGACAGGTTCAAGTTATTCACCCCTCCACTTT.

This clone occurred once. CDR3 DNA sequence: TGTGCCAGCAGCCAAGCGCCAGCGGGAGGAGGACAAGAGACCCAGTACTTC. Translation: CASSQAPAGGGQETQYF. J is TRBJ2-5 and V is TRBV4-2; 9 bases agree with TRBD2. The CDR3 loop spans 17 amino acids. Germline V gives CDR1 LGHNA, CDR2 YNFKEQ. V shed 1 base and J 2 bases; nucleotides not matched to a gene: 8.

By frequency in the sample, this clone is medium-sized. CDR3 amino acids: CASSSGANVLTF. CDR3 DNA sequence: TGTGCCAGCAGCTCCGGGGCCAACGTCCTGACTTTC. This chain links TRBV6-6 with TRBJ2-6; D remains unclear. Germline V gene lookup returns CDR1 MNHNY and CDR2 SVGAGI (reference sequence). The V end was cut by 6 bases, the J end by 4 bases, with 4 bases between. The CDR3 totals 12 residues.

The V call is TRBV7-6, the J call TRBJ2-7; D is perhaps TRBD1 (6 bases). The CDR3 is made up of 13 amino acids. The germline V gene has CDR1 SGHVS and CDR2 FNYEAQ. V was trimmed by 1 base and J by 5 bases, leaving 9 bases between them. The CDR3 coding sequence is TGTGCCAGCAGCTTAGACTGGGACAACGAGCAGTACTTC. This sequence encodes CASSLDWDNEQYF.

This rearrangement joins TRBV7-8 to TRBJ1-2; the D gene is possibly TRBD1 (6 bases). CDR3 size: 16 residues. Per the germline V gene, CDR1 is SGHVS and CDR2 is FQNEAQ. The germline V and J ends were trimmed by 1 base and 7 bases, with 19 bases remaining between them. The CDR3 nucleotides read TGTGCCAGCAGCTTAGTTGGGTACAGGGATCTGAGTGGCTACACCTTC. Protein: CASSLVGYRDLSGYTF. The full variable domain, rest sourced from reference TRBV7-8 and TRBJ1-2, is GAGVSQSPRYKVAKRGQDVALRCDPISGHVSLFWYQQALGQGPEFLTYFQNEAQLDKSGLPSDRFFAERPEGSVSTLKIQRTQQEDSAVYLCASSLVGYRDLSGYTFGSGTRLTVV.